The present entry profiles one T cell receptor beta chain with its context. Its binding antigen is unknown. From the cysteine up to the phenylalanine, the CDR3 has a length of 16 residues. No DNA has been recorded. CDR1 and CDR2 are read off the germline V gene as SGHTA and FQGNSA. Sequencer: Illumina HiSeq 2000. The TCR beta cDNA libraries were made using 5'RACE template switching, a step that added both a universal primer site and unique molecular identifiers. Priming for cDNA synthesis came from the TCR beta constant segment, and two successive PCR amplification steps followed. Concerning the study's data processing: MIGEC handled demultiplexing of the reads and grouping by UMI, while MiTCR was used to assemble and quantify clonotypes. To exclude erroneous sequences, only TCR cDNA sequences supported by at least two reads were retained. Downstream repertoire analysis used the tcR package, and clonotypes were matched across fractions by CDR3 nucleotide sequence plus V segment. VDJmatch was used to annotate antigen specificity against VDJdb, with one amino acid substitution allowed in CDR3. One entry per CDR3 protein sequence results from the TCRdb reprocessing of the reads, with DNA left out. TCRdb's processing, not the authors' own work, is the source of the V and J calls. The sample table on file contains about 550,000 distinct CDR3 sequences. The ten top clones hold approximately 3.6% of the sample.

HCMV serostatus was determined by detecting HCMV-specific IgG in serum with a commercial ELISA kit. Peripheral blood mononuclear cells were isolated from blood by Ficoll density gradient centrifugation. The data are from a study of T cells expressing NK-cell markers (TCRdb year 2020). Some background on the complete study: In sorted CD3+CD56+NKG2C+, CD3+CD56+NKG2C- and CD3+CD56-NKG2C+ T-cell subsets from several donors, TCR beta-chain repertoires were profiled. Among the eight sequenced donors, seven were HCMV-seropositive and one was HCMV-seronegative. The eight sequenced donors were randomly selected healthy volunteers, three men and five women. The libraries were sequenced on Illumina HiSeq 2000/2500, MiSeq or NextSeq, producing 2 x 150 bp reads. Overall study results and their limits: In several donors, the dominant CD3+CD56+NKG2C+ clonotypes were found to rank among the top 10 CD8+ clonotypes and to make up roughly 1.0-7.0% of CD8+ T cells. Whether the expanded NKG2C-expressing T cell clones were specific for HCMV antigens was left unclear. Those dominant clonotypes were again the most abundant among CD3+CD56-NKG2C+ cells in a few donors, at about 25-65%.

Sequencing was carried out using blood T cells: a sorted CD56 or NKG2C T cell subset, CD4+ or CD8+ T cells, or bulk PBMC T cells (not recorded which). The receptor comes from a young man in good health. Donor details come from another sample of the same person, matched by shared clones. Here the chain combines TRBV7-2 and TRBJ2-7; the TCRdb D gene call, TRBD1, has no DNA to confirm it. CDR3 sequence: CASSFRGPLGFYEQYF.